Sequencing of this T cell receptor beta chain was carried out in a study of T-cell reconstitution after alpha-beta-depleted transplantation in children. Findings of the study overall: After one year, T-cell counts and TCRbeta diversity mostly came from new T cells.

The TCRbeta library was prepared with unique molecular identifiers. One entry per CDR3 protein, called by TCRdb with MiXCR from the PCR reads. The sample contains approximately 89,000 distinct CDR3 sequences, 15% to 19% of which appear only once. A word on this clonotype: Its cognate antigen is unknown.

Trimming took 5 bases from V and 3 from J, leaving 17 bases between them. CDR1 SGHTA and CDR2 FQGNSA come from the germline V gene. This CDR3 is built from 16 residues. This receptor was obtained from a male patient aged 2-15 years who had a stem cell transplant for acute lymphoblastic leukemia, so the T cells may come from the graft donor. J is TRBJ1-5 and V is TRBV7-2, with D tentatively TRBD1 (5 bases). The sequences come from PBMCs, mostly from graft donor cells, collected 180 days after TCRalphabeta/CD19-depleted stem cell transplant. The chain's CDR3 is CASSLASGRSNQPQHF. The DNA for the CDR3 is TGTGCCAGCAGCCTTGCTTCAGGGCGTTCCAATCAGCCCCAGCATTTT.